The 28 T cell receptor beta chains in this list originate from one sample, sequenced in a study of identifying expanded T cells in peripheral blood. Only in-frame clones appear in the TCRdb table, and some are missing; sequencing was by immunoSEQ multiplex PCR. The sample lists over 65,000 clones; around nine tenths were seen once. Sequencing input: blood. The receptors stem from a person between 18 and 69 years old in good health.

The V gene is TRBV5-4, the J gene TRBJ1-1; D gene ambiguous. Germline assignment: CDR1 SGHNT and CDR2 YYREEE (reference sequence). Trimming cost V 2 bases and J 3 bases, with 5 bases left between them. The CDR3 is 12 residues long. The CDR3 spells CASSFKHTEAFF. The CDR3 nucleotides read TGTGCCAGCAGCTTCAAACACACTGAAGCTTTCTTT.

V gene TRBV4-1 combines with J gene TRBJ2-1, with D maybe TRBD2 (5 bases). Trimming left V 4 bases short and J 5 bases short, with 18 bases between. The germline gives CDR1 MGHRA, CDR2 YSYEKL. CDR3 size: 16 residues. CDR3 coding DNA: TGCGCCAGCAGCCTAGGGTGGGGAGAACGGAACAATGAGCAGTTCTTC. It yields the protein CASSLGWGERNNEQFF.

This chain links TRBV2 with TRBJ2-2; 11 bases agree with TRBD2. CDR3 length: 16 amino acids. Germline lookup yields CDR1 SNHLY and CDR2 FYNNEI. V shed 6 bases and J 5 bases; nucleotides not matched to a gene: 8. The CDR3 loop reads CASRGTSGGRTGELFF. In nucleotides, the CDR3 is TGTGCCAGCAGAGGCACTAGCGGGGGAAGGACCGGGGAGCTGTTTTTT.

V gene TRBV18 combines with J gene TRBJ2-6; D is ambiguous. The length of the CDR3 is 15 residues. V was cut by 5 bases and J by 2 bases, with 10 bases left in between. Germline CDR1 reads KGHSH; CDR2 reads LQKENI. The CDR3 nucleotides read TGTGCCAGCTCAAGTGCGGTCCCTGGGGCCAACGTCCTGACTTTC. Its translation: CASSSAVPGANVLTF.

V usage is TRBV4-2 and J usage is TRBJ2-7; the D is unclear. V was clipped by 0 bases and J by 4 bases, with 10 bases between them. The length of the CDR3 is 14 residues. Germline V gene sequence: CDR1 LGHNA, CDR2 YNFKEQ. This CDR3 is CASSQERQTYEQYF. In DNA form, the CDR3 reads TGTGCCAGCAGCCAAGAGAGACAAACATACGAGCAGTACTTC.

CDR3 residues: CASSRDRSTDTQYF. DNA for the CDR3: TGTGCCAGCAGCCGGGACAGAAGCACAGATACGCAGTATTTT. J is TRBJ2-3 and V is TRBV7-2, with TRBD1 matching 7 bases. Germline CDR1 and CDR2: SGHTA and FQGNSA. The CDR3 is 14 residues long. J lost 0 bases, V lost 5 bases, and 2 bases had no gene match.

This clone was seen a handful of times. This chain connects TRBV5-1 to TRBJ2-7; D possibly corresponds to TRBD2 (5 bases). Germline CDR1 reads SGHRS; CDR2 reads YFSETQ. Between the trimmed V and J ends, which lost 4 bases and 4 bases, there was a span of 18 bases. The CDR3 loop spans 15 amino acids. The CDR3 DNA reads as TGCGCCAGCAGCCCCAACGGGTTGCCGGGGTACGAGCAGTACTTC. This sequence encodes CASSPNGLPGYEQYF.

The chain joins TRBV19 to TRBJ1-3, with no clear D. The CDR3 is made up of 15 amino acids. Trimming shortened V by 3 bases and J by 4 bases, and 13 bases separated the two germline ends. The germline V gene has CDR1 LNHDA and CDR2 SQIVND (reference sequence). CDR3 loop: CASSIKGRLGNTIYF. The DNA for the CDR3 is TGTGCCAGTAGTATCAAAGGCCGCCTCGGAAACACCATATATTTT.

The CDR3 region is CASKDRGLGGYTF. The CDR3, as DNA: TGTGCCAGTAAGGACAGGGGGCTGGGAGGCTACACCTTC. This chain joins TRBV19 and TRBJ1-2, with 11 bases matching TRBD1. This CDR3 contains 13 residues. Germline loops: CDR1 LNHDA, CDR2 SQIVND (reference sequence). Unmatched junction bases numbered 6, after V lost 7 bases and J lost 8 bases.

The chain recombines TRBV11-3 with TRBJ2-3; no definite D call. This CDR3 spans 16 amino acids. V was pared by 5 bases and J by 1 base, with 16 bases between. Germline-derived CDR1 and CDR2 are SGHNT and YENEEA. DNA for the CDR3: TGTGCCAGCAGCGGGAAGGGTCCATGGGGCACAGATACGCAGTATTTT. Its translation: CASSGKGPWGTDTQYF.

V and J are TRBV5-1 and TRBJ2-5; 8 bases align to TRBD2. V dropped 0 bases and J dropped 6; count of bases not matched to a gene: 4. The CDR3 contains 14 residues. The germline CDR1 and CDR2 sequences are SGHRS and YFSETQ. Written as DNA, the CDR3 is TGCGCCAGCAGCTTGGAAGGCGGGGGGAAGACCCAGTACTTC. Translation gives CASSLEGGGKTQYF.

This chain's CDR3 is CASSLGQPIEAFF. The CDR3 nucleotides read TGTGCCAGCAGCCTGGGACAGCCCATCGAAGCTTTCTTT. The V gene is TRBV5-6, the J gene TRBJ1-1, with 7 bases matching TRBD1. Germline V lookup: CDR1 SGHDT, CDR2 YYEEEE. J lost 8 bases, V lost 4 bases, and 8 bases had no gene match. The CDR3 covers 13 residues.

The chain carries TRBV9 and TRBJ1-2, with no clear D. V was pared by 3 bases and J by 3 bases, with 9 bases between. The CDR3 spans 13 residues. In germline, CDR1 is SGDLS, CDR2 YYNGEE. This CDR3 is CASSGRRDYGYTF. The CDR3 region has the DNA TGTGCCAGCAGCGGCAGGCGGGACTATGGCTACACCTTC.

This clone has just a few counts. This chain joins TRBV6-1 and TRBJ1-3; no definite D call. With 1 base removed from V and 0 bases from J, the gap between germline ends came to 7 bases. Germline lookup yields CDR1 MNHNS and CDR2 SASEGT. The length of the CDR3 is 15 residues. The CDR3 protein is CASSEGSVSGNTIYF. The DNA of the CDR3 is TGTGCCAGCAGTGAAGGTAGTGTCTCTGGAAACACCATATATTTT.

This chain links TRBV7-8 with TRBJ1-5; 10 bases map to TRBD1. This CDR3 spans 15 amino acids. Germline loops: CDR1 SGHVS, CDR2 FQNEAQ. J gave up 6 bases and V 3 bases, and 5 bases lay outside the gene matches. CDR3 protein: CASSFRTGGGQPQHF. DNA of the CDR3: TGTGCCAGCAGCTTCAGGACAGGGGGAGGTCAGCCCCAGCATTTT.

In its sample, this clone was seen once. The V and J genes are TRBV30 and TRBJ1-4; D remains unclear. Trimming stripped 3 bases from V and 7 bases from J, with 15 bases between. This CDR3 is 14 amino acids long. Germline CDR1 and CDR2: GTSNPN and SVGIG (reference sequence). CDR3: CAWSPGLRSEKLFF. The CDR3 DNA follows: TGTGCCTGGAGCCCCGGACTAAGGAGTGAAAAACTGTTTTTT.

The chain recombines TRBV19 with TRBJ2-7, with TRBD2 matching 7 bases. CDR3 length equals 16 residues. Trimming at V came to 5 bases and at J to 4 bases, leaving 14 bases not matched to a gene. Germline V CDR1 and CDR2: LNHDA, SQIVND (reference sequence). DNA for the CDR3: TGTGCCAGTAGTGTACCCCCGCAGGGAGGGAGATACGAGCAGTACTTC. The encoded protein is CASSVPPQGGRYEQYF.

This clone has a single count. The chain couples TRBV15 to TRBJ2-1; possibly TRBD2 for D (6 bases). Germline loops: CDR1 LNHNV, CDR2 YYDKDF (reference sequence). This CDR3 contains 14 residues. V shed 9 bases and J shed 9 bases, with 21 bases lying between them. The CDR3 DNA follows: TGTGCCACTGGCTTAGTTCGCGGGAAGGTTGAGCAGTTCTTC. Its translation is CATGLVRGKVEQFF.

The rearrangement joins TRBV28 to TRBJ2-7; D gene unclear. Germline CDR1 and CDR2: MDHEN and SYDVKM. Deletions cut 4 bases from V and 3 bases from J, with 7 bases between. The CDR3 extends over 12 amino acids. The DNA of the CDR3 is TGTGCCAGCAGTTCTCCCATCTACGAGCAGTACTTC. Translated, it gives CASSSPIYEQYF.

In DNA, the CDR3 is TGCAGCGTCAACCCTAACTATGGCTACACCTTC. Amino acid sequence: CSVNPNYGYTF. This chain uses TRBV29-1 with TRBJ1-2; D uncertain. The CDR3 totals 11 residues. Germline loops: CDR1 SQVTM, CDR2 ANQGSEA. Trimming pared 6 bases from V and 0 bases from J, leaving 5 bases between.

The V and J genes are TRBV10-3 and TRBJ2-5; D is unresolved. The germline V and J ends were trimmed by 1 base and 1 base, with 1 base remaining between them. Germline assignment: CDR1 ENHRY and CDR2 SYGVKD. The length of the CDR3 is 12 residues. The CDR3 DNA sequence: TGTGCCATCAGTGAGTTCCAAGAGACCCAGTACTTC. This encodes CAISEFQETQYF.

This chain links TRBV7-8 with TRBJ1-3; TRBD1 might be the D (5 bases). V was shortened by 1 base and J by 0 bases, with 19 bases between the two germline ends. From germline, CDR1 is SGHVS and CDR2 FQNEAQ. This CDR3 comprises 19 residues. The CDR3 is CASSLGWGGQGISGNTIYF. The DNA of the CDR3 is TGTGCCAGCAGCTTAGGTTGGGGCGGTCAGGGAATCTCTGGAAACACCATATATTTT. The complete variable domain, with remaining parts taken from reference TRBV7-8 and TRBJ1-3, reads GAGVSQSPRYKVAKRGQDVALRCDPISGHVSLFWYQQALGQGPEFLTYFQNEAQLDKSGLPSDRFFAERPEGSVSTLKIQRTQQEDSAVYLCASSLGWGGQGISGNTIYFGEGSWLTVV.

CDR3 coding DNA: TGCGCCAGCAGCTTATCACGAAGCATCACTGAAGCTTTCTTT. This sequence encodes CASSLSRSITEAFF. The rearrangement joins TRBV5-1 to TRBJ1-1, with D unresolved. Germline V gene data show CDR1 as SGHRS and CDR2 as YFSETQ. This CDR3 contains 14 residues. Trimming stripped 2 bases from V and 4 bases from J, with 12 bases between.

V and J are TRBV5-6 and TRBJ1-5; D remains unclear. V dropped 3 bases and J dropped 6 bases, with 7 bases sitting between them. This CDR3 spans 12 amino acids. Germline V gives CDR1 SGHDT, CDR2 YYEEEE. CDR3 in DNA: TGTGCCAGCAGCTCCCCGGGTCAGCCCCAGCATTTT. The encoded protein is CASSSPGQPQHF.

In its sample, this clone was seen a few times. The J gene is TRBJ2-7, the V gene TRBV6-5, with a weak D call TRBD2 (7 bases). The germline CDR1 and CDR2 sequences are MNHEY and SVGAGI. Trimming removed 6 bases at V and 5 bases at J, with 20 bases between. The CDR3 is 15 amino acids. CDR3: CASSPGGLYRDEQYF. As DNA, the CDR3 is TGTGCCAGCAGCCCCGGGGGGCTCTACCGGGACGAGCAGTACTTC.

The gene calls are TRBV6-4 and TRBJ1-2, with 10 nucleotides matching TRBD1. CDR3 size: 14 residues. Germline V gene lookup returns CDR1 MRHNA and CDR2 SNTAGT. The V gene end was trimmed by 4 bases and the J gene end by 10 bases; junction bases not matched to a gene: 9. DNA for the CDR3: TGTGCCAGCAGTGGGGACTCCGGGACAGGGGCCTACACCTTC. It is translated as CASSGDSGTGAYTF.

The rearrangement joins TRBV6-6 to TRBJ1-4; D perhaps matches TRBD1 (5 bases). CDR3 size: 15 residues. Germline CDR1 MNHNY, CDR2 SVGAGI (reference sequence). V lost 4 bases, J lost 4 bases, and 13 bases lay in between. CDR3 in DNA: TGTGCCAGCAGTTGGCAGGGCGGGGGTAATGAAAAACTGTTTTTT. Amino acid sequence: CASSWQGGGNEKLFF.

The rearrangement links TRBV7-3 to TRBJ2-7; D might be TRBD2 (5 bases). The CDR3 is 14 amino acids. With 5 bases removed from V and 3 bases from J, the gap between germline ends came to 14 bases. The germline V gene encodes CDR1 SGHTA and CDR2 FQGTGA. The CDR3 sequence: CASSPGGLIYEQYF. The CDR3 nucleotides are TGTGCCAGCAGCCCTGGTGGACTCATCTACGAGCAGTACTTC.